What follows are 25 T cell receptor beta chains derived from one specimen sequenced in a study of blood T cell repertoires in COVID-19. Libraries were prepared by immunoSEQ multiplex PCR; TCRdb keeps only in-frame clonotypes and omits some of them. The sample yields about 36,000 clones, 85% seen once. Sequencing was carried out using peripheral blood. These receptors were obtained from a human donor in a cohort sampled during active COVID-19.

The chain uses TRBV10-2 and TRBJ1-2; 10 nucleotides line up with TRBD1. The CDR3 has 14 residues. Germline V lookup: CDR1 WSHSY, CDR2 SAAADI. Germline trimming cut 7 bases from V and 8 bases from J; bases unmatched to any gene: 10. CDR3 loop: CASKLTGQGLGYTF. CDR3 nucleotide sequence: TGCGCCAGCAAGCTCACGGGACAGGGGTTGGGCTACACCTTC.

The chain recombines TRBV29-1 with TRBJ1-4, with a weak D call TRBD1 (6 bases). V was trimmed by 2 bases and J by 3 bases, leaving 13 bases between them. The CDR3 consists of 15 residues. Germline-derived CDR1 and CDR2 are SQVTM and ANQGSEA. CDR3 in amino acids: CSVESGAGSNEKLFF. The CDR3 coding sequence is TGCAGCGTTGAATCAGGGGCAGGCTCTAATGAAAAACTGTTTTTT.

The V call is TRBV11-3, the J call TRBJ2-1; TRBD2 matches 10 bases. This CDR3 contains 17 residues. The V gene's germline CDR1 is SGHNT and CDR2 YENEEA. The J segment lost 5 bases and the V segment lost 5 bases, leaving 12 bases of the junction unmatched. DNA of the CDR3: TGTGCCAGCAGCGTACCCCCACGGCTAGCGGGGGACAATGAGCAGTTCTTC. Protein product: CASSVPPRLAGDNEQFF. Full variable domain (rest looked up from reference TRBV11-3 and TRBJ2-1): EAGVVQSPRYKIIEKKQPVAFWCNPISGHNTLYWYLQNLGQGPELLIRYENEEAVDDSQLPKDRFSAERLKGVDSTLKIQPAELGDSAVYLCASSVPPRLAGDNEQFFGPGTRLTVL.

The chain is built from TRBV20-1 and TRBJ2-7; the D gene is possibly TRBD2 (5 bases). This CDR3 contains 11 residues. Trimming stripped 5 bases from V and 4 bases from J, with 9 bases between. Germline-derived CDR1 and CDR2 are DFQATT and SNEGSKA (reference sequence). CDR3 region: CSAGRGYEQYF. In nucleotides, the CDR3 is TGCAGTGCTGGTCGGGGTTACGAGCAGTACTTC.

The chain couples TRBV7-2 to TRBJ1-1; D is possibly TRBD1 (6 bases). Germline values: CDR1 SGHTA, CDR2 FQGNSA. The length of the CDR3 is 15 residues. V was cut by 5 bases and J by 4 bases, with 17 bases left in between. The CDR3 nucleotides are TGTGCCAGCAGCGCAAGGGACATAACTATCACTGAAGCTTTCTTT. It translates to CASSARDITITEAFF. The full variable domain, completed using reference TRBV7-2 and TRBJ1-1, is GAGVSQSPSNKVTEKGKDVELRCDPISGHTALYWYRQSLGQGLEFLIYFQGNSAPDKSGLPSDRFSAERTGGSVSTLTIQRTQQEDSAVYLCASSARDITITEAFFGQGTRLTVV.

The V call is TRBV20-1, the J call TRBJ2-7; 10 positions match TRBD2. This CDR3 is 13 amino acids long. CDR1 DFQATT and CDR2 SNEGSKA come from the germline V gene (reference sequence). V was clipped by 3 bases and J by 4 bases; unmatched bases: 3. This CDR3 is CSASSGGTYEQYF. DNA for the CDR3: TGCAGTGCTAGTAGCGGGGGGACTTACGAGCAGTACTTC.

This clone turned up a few times. The gene calls are TRBV7-2 and TRBJ1-6; 7 nucleotides line up with TRBD1. V was clipped by 0 bases and J by 8 bases; unmatched bases: 4. The CDR3 totals 15 residues. The germline CDR1 and CDR2 sequences are SGHTA and FQGNSA. The CDR3 region is CASSLARGSDSPLHF. The CDR3 coding sequence is TGTGCCAGCAGCTTAGCCAGGGGGTCCGATTCACCCCTCCACTTT.

This clone was detected only a few times. J is TRBJ1-3 and V is TRBV4-2; D is undetermined. V was cut by 0 bases and J by 2 bases, with 11 bases left in between. Germline assignment: CDR1 LGHNA and CDR2 YNFKEQ. This CDR3 has 16 residues. The CDR3 region has the DNA TGTGCCAGCAGCCAAGAGATGGGGAGTACTGGAAACACCATATATTTT. Translated, it gives CASSQEMGSTGNTIYF.

This chain connects TRBV5-4 to TRBJ2-3; a possible D gene is TRBD2 (6 bases). The length of the CDR3 is 19 residues. V shed 2 bases and J shed 0 bases, with 22 bases lying between them. The V gene's germline CDR1 is SGHNT and CDR2 YYREEE (reference sequence). The CDR3 region is CASSFGGRRRRSSTDTQYF. The CDR3 DNA follows: TGTGCCAGCAGCTTCGGGGGACGCCGGCGCCGCAGTAGCACAGATACGCAGTATTTT.

The chain combines TRBV5-4 with TRBJ1-2; 9 nucleotides line up with TRBD1. The CDR3 consists of 16 residues. The V gene's germline CDR1 is SGHNT and CDR2 YYREEE (reference sequence). The ends lost 4 bases at V and 4 bases at J; junction bases unmatched: 11. The CDR3 DNA is TGTGCCAGCAGCCCGGGGGGACAGGGAGATGCCTATGGCTACACCTTC. Its protein is CASSPGGQGDAYGYTF. Looking up the rest from reference TRBV5-4 and TRBJ1-2 gives the full variable domain: ETGVTQSPTHLIKTRGQQVTLRCSSQSGHNTVSWYQQALGQGPQFIFQYYREEENGRGNFPPRFSGLQFPNYSSELNVNALELDDSALYLCASSPGGQGDAYGYTFGSGTRLTVV.

The chain employs TRBV19 and TRBJ1-2; no definite D call. V was trimmed by 6 bases and J by 2 bases, leaving 7 bases between them. The CDR3 has 12 residues. Germline assignment: CDR1 LNHDA and CDR2 SQIVND (reference sequence). This chain's CDR3 is CASRRRNYGYTF. In nucleotides, the CDR3 is TGTGCCAGTAGAAGGAGGAACTATGGCTACACCTTC. The full variable domain, rest sourced from reference TRBV19 and TRBJ1-2, is DGGITQSPKYLFRKEGQNVTLSCEQNLNHDAMYWYRQDPGQGLRLIYYSQIVNDFQKGDIAEGYSVSREKKESFPLTVTSAQKNPTAFYLCASRRRNYGYTFGSGTRLTVV.

This clone showed up just a few times. The chain uses TRBV5-4 and TRBJ2-6; a weak D match, TRBD2 (5 bases). The germline V and J ends were trimmed by 5 bases and 0 bases, with 15 bases remaining between them. This CDR3 is 17 amino acids long. Per the germline V gene, CDR1 is SGHNT and CDR2 is YYREEE (reference sequence). DNA for the CDR3: TGTGCCAGCAGTTTCGGAGGACGTTCCTCTGGGGCCAACGTCCTGACTTTC. Its protein is CASSFGGRSSGANVLTF. Combining the CDR3 with reference TRBV5-4 and TRBJ2-6 gives the whole variable domain ETGVTQSPTHLIKTRGQQVTLRCSSQSGHNTVSWYQQALGQGPQFIFQYYREEENGRGNFPPRFSGLQFPNYSSELNVNALELDDSALYLCASSFGGRSSGANVLTFGAGSRLTVL.

The CDR3 sequence: CSVKQGLSGTEAFF. DNA of the CDR3: TGCAGCGTGAAACAGGGTCTTTCTGGAACTGAAGCTTTCTTT. The rearrangement links TRBV29-1 to TRBJ1-1; possible D gene TRBD1, 6 bases. The CDR3 consists of 14 residues. Trimming removed 6 bases from V and 5 bases from J, with 19 bases in between. Germline V gene data show CDR1 as SQVTM and CDR2 as ANQGSEA.

The CDR3 is CASSPRTSGGVDEQFF. The CDR3, as DNA: TGTGCCAGCAGCCCAAGGACTAGCGGGGGGGTAGATGAGCAGTTCTTC. The J gene is TRBJ2-1, the V gene TRBV3-1 (or the pseudogene TRBV3-2), with 15 bases matching TRBD2. The CDR3 is 16 residues long. Germline V lookup: CDR1 LGHDT, CDR2 YNNKEL (reference sequence). V was pared by 4 bases and J by 8 bases, with 6 bases of the junction left unmatched.

The chain has TRBV28 and TRBJ2-7; no clear D. The CDR3 contains 12 residues. Trimming shortened V by 4 bases and J by 5 bases, and 9 bases separated the two germline ends. Germline loops: CDR1 MDHEN, CDR2 SYDVKM. The CDR3 nucleotides are TGTGCCAGCAGTTCGCACACAAACGAGCAGTACTTC. Translation: CASSSHTNEQYF.

This clone was counted a single time. The chain joins TRBV4-1 to TRBJ2-1; 14 bases are shared with TRBD2. V lost 5 bases, J lost 9 bases, and 12 bases stayed unmatched. This CDR3 comprises 17 residues. The germline V gene has CDR1 MGHRA and CDR2 YSYEKL. The CDR3, as DNA: TGCGCCAGCAGCAGGACTAGCGGGGGGACCACCTTAGGTGAGCAGTTCTTC. Translation: CASSRTSGGTTLGEQFF.

The chain employs TRBV5-6 and TRBJ1-1; D is undetermined. The CDR3 is made up of 13 amino acids. The germline V and J ends were trimmed by 1 base and 3 bases, with 7 bases remaining between them. From germline, CDR1 is SGHDT and CDR2 YYEEEE. This CDR3 is CASSLLSYTEAFF. CDR3 bases: TGTGCCAGCAGCTTGTTGTCCTACACTGAAGCTTTCTTT.

The chain combines TRBV19 with TRBJ1-5; no clear D. The CDR3 is made up of 13 amino acids. Germline loops: CDR1 LNHDA, CDR2 SQIVND (reference sequence). V lost 6 bases and J 6 bases, leaving 12 bases between the germline ends. Written as DNA, the CDR3 is TGTGCCAGTAGGTTCGGGGTTACTCAGCCCCAGCATTTT. Amino acid sequence: CASRFGVTQPQHF.

V gene TRBV6-5 combines with J gene TRBJ2-3; 7 nucleotides match TRBD1. CDR3 length: 13 amino acids. Germline loops: CDR1 MNHEY, CDR2 SVGAGI. V trimming: 2 bases; J trimming: 12 bases; junction bases outside the gene matches: 8. CDR3 bases: TGTGCCAGCAGTTACGACGAGGGGGCATTACAGTATTTT. Amino acid sequence: CASSYDEGALQYF.

This chain uses TRBV4-2 with TRBJ1-3; 7 bases agree with TRBD1. Trimming took 0 bases from V and 4 from J; bases not matched to a gene: 3. There are 15 residues in the CDR3. CDR1 and CDR2 from the germline V gene are LGHNA and YNFKEQ. In DNA, the CDR3 is TGTGCCAGCAGCCAAGATACAGGGGCGGGAAACACCATATATTTT. Translation gives CASSQDTGAGNTIYF.

The genes are TRBV28 and TRBJ1-2; D not resolved. CDR1 is MDHEN, CDR2 SYDVKM, per germline. The CDR3 totals 12 residues. V was clipped by 7 bases and J by 1 base, with 7 bases between them. DNA for the CDR3: TGTGCCAGCACGGCGGGTAACTATGGCTACACCTTC. Residues: CASTAGNYGYTF.

V usage is TRBV7-2 and J usage is TRBJ1-3; D not resolved. Germline V gene lookup returns CDR1 SGHTA and CDR2 FQGNSA. The length of the CDR3 is 14 residues. V was shortened by 5 bases and J by 0 bases, with 8 bases between the two germline ends. The CDR3 protein is CASSPGFSGNTIYF. CDR3 in DNA: TGTGCCAGCAGCCCAGGCTTCTCTGGAAACACCATATATTTT.

The CDR3 region has the DNA TGTGCCAGCAGTTACCTGGACGGGAATACGCAGTATTTT. It is translated as CASSYLDGNTQYF. The chain carries TRBV6-5 and TRBJ2-3, with TRBD2 as a possible D gene (5 bases). Trimming cost V 2 bases and J 7 bases, with 10 bases left between them. The CDR3 length is 13 residues. Germline V gene data show CDR1 as MNHEY and CDR2 as SVGAGI.

In DNA form, the CDR3 reads TGTGCCACCAGCAGAGATTTACTGATTGGAAACACCATATATTTT. The encoded protein is CATSRDLLIGNTIYF. The chain employs TRBV15 and TRBJ1-3; D call uncertain. Trimming took off 0 bases at V and 3 bases at J, with 9 bases between the two ends. Per the germline V gene, CDR1 is LNHNV and CDR2 is YYDKDF (reference sequence). The CDR3 has 15 amino acids.

The chain links TRBV3-1 (or the pseudogene TRBV3-2) to TRBJ2-7; 8 nucleotides agree with TRBD2. Losses at the gene ends were 1 base for V and 4 bases for J; bases not matched to a gene: 6. The germline V gene encodes CDR1 LGHDT and CDR2 YNNKEL (reference sequence). CDR3 length: 15 amino acids. CDR3: CASSQGGSGGYEQYF. The CDR3 DNA sequence: TGTGCCAGCAGCCAAGGTGGGAGCGGGGGTTACGAGCAGTACTTC.